The 7 T cell receptor beta chains below were found in one sample sequenced in a study of blood T cell repertoires in COVID-19 (dated by TCRdb to between 2020 and 2021). Library preparation employed the immunoSEQ multiplex PCR assay. TCRdb took over this immuneACCESS table, retaining in-frame rearrangements with V and J assigned. Such tables are incomplete; in checked studies, under half of the missing clones stem from an unresolved V gene, and the remainder is unexplained. In all, the sample holds around 340,000 clones, and roughly 90% of those were seen once. The ten largest account for over 0.9% of the sample. What was sequenced was PBMCs or T cells enriched from blood (not recorded which). Every receptor here comes from a young woman who had been exposed to COVID-19.

The chain employs TRBV10-1 and TRBJ2-3; 9 bases are shared with TRBD2. The germline CDR1 and CDR2 sequences are WNHNN and SYGVQD (reference sequence). This CDR3 contains 15 residues. V lost 6 bases to trimming and J lost 1 base; unmatched junction nucleotides: 5. This chain's CDR3 is CASSLASGGTDTQYF. The DNA of the CDR3 is TGCGCCAGCAGCCTCGCTAGCGGGGGCACAGATACGCAGTATTTT.

This clone was counted a few times. The chain couples TRBV6-6 to TRBJ2-2; 9 nucleotides agree with TRBD1. V trimming: 5 bases; J trimming: 4 bases; junction bases outside the gene matches: 14. CDR1 and CDR2 (germline): MNHNY, SVGAGI (reference sequence). CDR3 length: 18 amino acids. CDR3 region: CASSPSHLQGAGTGELFF. The CDR3 DNA reads TGTGCCAGCAGTCCTTCTCACCTACAGGGGGCGGGCACCGGGGAGCTGTTTTTT.

The chain joins TRBV28 to TRBJ1-5; 10 positions agree with TRBD1. This CDR3 is 16 amino acids long. Per germline, CDR1 MDHEN and CDR2 SYDVKM. The J segment lost 1 base and the V segment lost 5 bases, leaving 5 bases of the junction unmatched. The CDR3 loop reads CASSPGGQGSNQPQHF. CDR3 bases: TGTGCCAGCAGTCCCGGGGGACAGGGGAGCAATCAGCCCCAGCATTTT.

This chain joins TRBV27 and TRBJ1-2; D may be TRBD1 (5 bases). Germline CDR1 reads MNHEY; CDR2 reads SMNVEV (reference sequence). V was pared by 10 bases and J by 5 bases, with 14 bases between. CDR3 size: 12 residues. CDR3 sequence: CATWGGLYGYTF. DNA for the CDR3: TGTGCCACTTGGGGGGGATTATATGGCTACACCTTC.

The chain joins TRBV7-6 to TRBJ1-1, with a weak D call TRBD1 (5 bases). The germline V and J ends were trimmed by 3 bases and 4 bases, with 15 bases remaining between them. The CDR3 extends over 15 amino acids. Germline V CDR1 and CDR2: SGHVS, FNYEAQ. CDR3 nucleotides: TGTGCCAGCAGCTTCGAACAGGAGGGTATCACTGAAGCTTTCTTT. Translating it yields CASSFEQEGITEAFF.

This clone has only a few counts. The chain couples TRBV7-3 to TRBJ1-2; D is ambiguous. Deletions cut 5 bases from V and 4 bases from J, with 14 bases between. The CDR3 covers 14 residues. In germline, CDR1 is SGHTA, CDR2 FQGTGA. The CDR3 region is CASSEAPGSYGYTF. The CDR3 DNA follows: TGTGCCAGCAGCGAGGCCCCGGGAAGCTATGGCTACACCTTC.

The V call is TRBV28, the J call TRBJ2-6; the match to TRBD1 covers 10 bases. Germline V gene sequence: CDR1 MDHEN, CDR2 SYDVKM. The ends lost 7 bases at V and 1 base at J; junction bases unmatched: 4. The CDR3 totals 16 residues. CDR3 sequence (DNA): TGTGCCAGCACGAGACAGGGGGCTTCTGGGGCCAACGTCCTGACTTTC. Residues: CASTRQGASGANVLTF.